The T cell receptor (beta chain) described here comes from a study of shared clonotypes between healthy human individuals. Study as a whole: The study used three CD4 naive, three CD4 memory, two CD8 naive and one CD8 memory plate per donor. Study findings and constraints: The generation probabilities recorded for non-shared clonotypes fell below those of clonotypes shared by all four donors.

V lost 4 bases, J lost 0 bases, and 16 bases lay in between. Germline CDR1 is SEHNR and CDR2 is FQNEAQ (reference sequence). CDR3 length: 16 residues. Note on this clone: Antigen specificity is unknown.

Donors, without exception, were Caucasian adults residing in Nashville, Tennessee. CD45RA-negative memory and CD45RA+ naive subsets were split from the CD4+ cells. Sequencing used immunoSEQ multiplex PCR; TCRdb keeps in-frame clones, though not all of them. The sample records a few million clones, 80% to 95% being singletons. V and J are TRBV7-9 and TRBJ2-7, with no clear D. This receptor was taken from a man younger than 35 in good health. Some clones in this sample may be carry-over from other donors' samples. Sequencing was performed on naive CD4+ T cells from PBMCs. Subset defined: CD45RA+ positively selected. CDR3 sequence (DNA): TGTGCCAGCAGCTCCGATAATAGGGTAAGCTCCTACGAGCAGTACTTC. Translated: CASSSDNRVSSYEQYF.